This T cell receptor beta chain emerged from a study of T cell changes during pregnancy in multiple sclerosis. The data were produced by immunoSEQ multiplex PCR, yet TCRdb's version contains in-frame clones alone and is incomplete. Here the sample spans 100,000 to 130,000 clones, 85% to 95% being singletons. The V gene's germline CDR1 is SGHRS and CDR2 YFSETQ. V was shortened by 5 bases and J by 7 bases, with 12 bases between the two germline ends. The CDR3 is 12 residues long. This material consisted of peripheral blood, taken in the third trimester of pregnancy. This chain joins TRBV5-1 and TRBJ1-1; the D gene is possibly TRBD1 (6 bases). The source is a female donor in good health, enrolled as a control in a pregnancy study. CDR3 in DNA: TGCGCCAGCAGTAACGGACAGCTTGAAGCTTTCTTT. It translates to CASSNGQLEAFF.